The 18 T cell receptor beta chains in this list originate from one sample, sequenced in a study of Tregs in tolerant kidney transplant recipients. Measured with immunoSEQ multiplex PCR; TCRdb has only the in-frame clones, and not every one. Of about 94,000 clones in the sample, more than 85% were seen once. The sample here was CD4+ T cells from blood, taken before the transplant. The receptor set was obtained from a human donor who received a combined kidney and bone marrow transplant.

The sample holds one count of this clone. CDR3 sequence (DNA): TGTGCCAGCAGCTCGGAAGGGACAGGCCGACCCCTCCACTTT. It encodes CASSSEGTGRPLHF. The chain carries TRBV5-4 and TRBJ1-6; 8 nucleotides line up with TRBD1. The CDR3 has 14 amino acids. Germline trimming cut 3 bases from V and 12 bases from J; bases unmatched to any gene: 8. Germline CDR1 reads SGHNT; CDR2 reads YYREEE (reference sequence). Full variable domain (missing parts from reference TRBV5-4 and TRBJ1-6): ETGVTQSPTHLIKTRGQQVTLRCSSQSGHNTVSWYQQALGQGPQFIFQYYREEENGRGNFPPRFSGLQFPNYSSELNVNALELDDSALYLCASSSEGTGRPLHFGNGTRLTVT.

The chain links TRBV18 to TRBJ2-4; 11 positions match TRBD1. This CDR3 is 19 amino acids long. V shed 3 bases, J shed 1 base, and the junction held 11 bases outside the gene matches. Germline V gives CDR1 KGHSH, CDR2 LQKENI. CDR3 residues: CASSPRGQGASTAKNIQYF. Here the CDR3 DNA reads TGTGCCAGCTCACCCCGAGGACAGGGGGCTAGTACTGCCAAAAACATTCAGTACTTC.

A remark on this clone: Other DNA variants within this sample encode the same CDR3. J is TRBJ2-3 and V is TRBV7-9; D may be TRBD2 (6 bases). Trimming took 5 bases from V and 4 from J, leaving 16 bases between them. The CDR3 is made up of 15 amino acids. Germline V gene data show CDR1 as SEHNR and CDR2 as FQNEAQ (reference sequence). CDR3 DNA sequence: TGTGCCAGCAGCGGGTCCGGGAGTGGGTCAGATACGCAGTATTTT. Its translation: CASSGSGSGSDTQYF.

The V and J genes are TRBV18 and TRBJ1-5; the D gene is possibly TRBD1 (6 bases). The CDR3 has 19 amino acids. V lost 6 bases and J 0 bases, leaving 24 bases between the germline ends. Germline values: CDR1 KGHSH, CDR2 LQKENI. Here the CDR3 reads CASSQGRGSDLTSNQPQHF. In DNA form, the CDR3 reads TGTGCCAGCTCGCAGGGTAGGGGGTCCGACCTGACTAGCAATCAGCCCCAGCATTTT.

This chain uses TRBV9 with TRBJ2-7; TRBD1 agrees at 9 bases. Germline trimming cut 0 bases from V and 7 bases from J; bases unmatched to any gene: 14. Germline-derived CDR1 and CDR2 are SGDLS and YYNGEE. The length of the CDR3 is 17 residues. The CDR3 sequence: CASSVDGTGFLSGEQYF. The DNA for the CDR3 is TGTGCCAGCAGCGTAGATGGGACAGGGTTTCTTTCGGGAGAGCAGTACTTC. The full variable domain, completed using reference TRBV9 and TRBJ2-7, is DSGVTQTPKHLITATGQRVTLRCSPRSGDLSVYWYQQSLDQGLQFLIQYYNGEERAKGNILERFSAQQFPDLHSELNLSSLELGDSALYFCASSVDGTGFLSGEQYFGPGTRLTVT.

For this clone: This CDR3 is also generated by other DNA sequences in the sample. The chain recombines TRBV30 with TRBJ2-2, with D unclear. CDR3 length: 13 residues. V lost 0 bases and J 2 bases, leaving 4 bases between the germline ends. Germline V CDR1 and CDR2: GTSNPN, SVGIG (reference sequence). CDR3 amino acids: CAWSVQNTGELFF. The CDR3 nucleotides are TGTGCCTGGAGTGTACAAAACACCGGGGAGCTGTTTTTT. Together with reference TRBV30 and TRBJ2-2, the CDR3 gives the full variable domain: SQTIHQWPATLVQPVGSPLSLECTVEGTSNPNLYWYRQAAGRGLQLLFYSVGIGQISSEVPQNLSASRPQDRQFILSSKKLLLSDSGFYLCAWSVQNTGELFFGEGSRLTVL.

The chain employs TRBV6-5 and TRBJ1-2; 7 positions agree with TRBD1. The CDR3 consists of 14 residues. V was pared by 6 bases and J by 4 bases, with 8 bases of the junction left unmatched. Germline values: CDR1 MNHEY, CDR2 SVGAGI. CDR3 sequence (DNA): TGTGCCAGCAGAAGACAGGGCGAACCCTATGGCTACACCTTC. Protein: CASRRQGEPYGYTF.

About this clone: This CDR3 is also generated by other DNA sequences in the sample. The rearrangement joins TRBV4-1 to TRBJ1-2, with D tentatively TRBD1 (5 bases). The CDR3 runs 17 residues. CDR1 is MGHRA and CDR2 is YSYEKL in the germline V gene. The V and J ends lost 0 bases and 2 bases respectively, with 16 bases between them. The DNA for the CDR3 is TGCGCCAGCAGCCAAGAACCCCTGCAGGGATCCAACTATGGCTACACCTTC. Protein product: CASSQEPLQGSNYGYTF.

This clone was counted a single time. This rearrangement joins TRBV4-2 to TRBJ1-2; the D gene is possibly TRBD1 (6 bases). Germline V gene lookup returns CDR1 LGHNA and CDR2 YNFKEQ. Trimming removed 0 bases at V and 4 bases at J, with 12 bases between. The CDR3 has 15 amino acids. The CDR3 DNA follows: TGTGCCAGCAGCCAAGATGGGGGGGGCCCCTATGGCTACACCTTC. Translated, it gives CASSQDGGGPYGYTF.

The rearrangement joins TRBV27 to TRBJ1-3; TRBD1 matches 9 bases. The CDR3 consists of 16 residues. The germline CDR1 and CDR2 sequences are MNHEY and SMNVEV (reference sequence). J was trimmed by 1 base and V by 4 bases; bases with no gene match: 5. CDR3 loop: CASSSLTGGSGNTIYF. The CDR3 DNA follows: TGTGCCAGCAGTTCTTTGACAGGGGGATCTGGAAACACCATATATTTT.

V gene TRBV11-2 combines with J gene TRBJ1-2; unclear D gene. V lost 5 bases and J lost 2, with 6 bases in between. CDR1 SGHAT and CDR2 FQNNGV come from the germline V gene. This CDR3 is 12 amino acids long. The CDR3 loop is CASSPLNYGYTF. As DNA, the CDR3 is TGTGCCAGCAGCCCCCTCAACTATGGCTACACCTTC. Complete variable domain (other parts from reference TRBV11-2 and TRBJ1-2): EAGVAQSPRYKIIEKRQSVAFWCNPISGHATLYWYQQILGQGPKLLIQFQNNGVVDDSQLPKDRFSAERLKGVDSTLKIQPAKLEDSAVYLCASSPLNYGYTFGSGTRLTVV.

As DNA, the CDR3 is TGTGCCAGCAGCTTAAATCCCCGGACTAGTTCCGGGGATACGCAGTATTTT. Encoded protein: CASSLNPRTSSGDTQYF. The rearrangement joins TRBV7-2 to TRBJ2-3, with 7 nucleotides matching TRBD2. This CDR3 spans 17 amino acids. V was pared by 2 bases and J by 6 bases, with 14 bases of the junction left unmatched. The germline V gene encodes CDR1 SGHTA and CDR2 FQGNSA.

The count of this clone is one. This sequence joins TRBV21-1 and TRBJ2-3; the table's D call of TRBD2 was not tested on the DNA. TRBV21-1 is an annotated pseudogene. The CDR3 totals 18 residues. CDR3 in DNA: TGTGCCAGCAGCAAAACCACCCTGGGACTAGCCGGCACAGATACGCAGTATTTT. Translated, it gives CASSKTTLGLAGTDTQYF.

This chain links TRBV5-1 with TRBJ2-7; D is perhaps TRBD1 (6 bases). Trimming removed 3 bases at V and 2 bases at J, with 18 bases between. The CDR3 length is 16 residues. Germline assignment: CDR1 SGHRS and CDR2 YFSETQ. The DNA for the CDR3 is TGCGCCAGCAGCTCCACGGACGGGTCAGGGGCCTACGAGCAGTACTTC. Amino acids: CASSSTDGSGAYEQYF.

This chain links TRBV6-5 with TRBJ1-6; 7 nucleotides align to TRBD1. After removal of 2 bases from V and 7 bases from J, the junction contained 5 bases not matched to a gene. The CDR3 spans 15 residues. Germline V gene lookup returns CDR1 MNHEY and CDR2 SVGAGI. The CDR3 loop is CASSYRWGQNSPLHF. The DNA of the CDR3 is TGTGCCAGCAGTTACCGGTGGGGACAGAATTCACCCCTCCACTTT.

The V and J genes are TRBV6-6 and TRBJ2-2, with D possibly matching TRBD2 (5 bases). In germline, CDR1 is MNHNY, CDR2 SVGAGI (reference sequence). Trimming cost V 2 bases and J 1 base, with 5 bases left between them. This CDR3 region has 14 residues. This chain's CDR3 is CASSYRGNTGELFF. In nucleotides, the CDR3 is TGTGCCAGCAGTTACCGGGGGAACACCGGGGAGCTGTTTTTT.

The rearrangement uses TRBV28 and TRBJ1-6; tentative D call: TRBD1 (5 bases). The CDR3 totals 14 residues. V was pared by 3 bases and J by 8 bases, with 11 bases between. CDR1 is MDHEN, CDR2 SYDVKM, per germline. CDR3 DNA: TGTGCCAGCAGTTTCGGCAGGGTGGATTCACCCCTCCACTTT. Protein: CASSFGRVDSPLHF.

The chain employs TRBV10-3 and TRBJ2-1, with TRBD1 matching over 8 bases. This CDR3 contains 15 residues. CDR1 is ENHRY, CDR2 SYGVKD, per germline. The junction had 10 bases not matched to a gene; V was cut back by 6 bases and J by 6 bases. The CDR3 loop is CAISGGQGPPNEQFF. CDR3 in DNA: TGTGCCATCAGCGGTGGACAGGGCCCCCCCAATGAGCAGTTCTTC.